This TCR beta chain was sequenced during a study of neurological immune-mediated disorders. The study's findings and limits: None of the features examined (clinical or MRI) was associated with the multiple sclerosis repertoire cluster.

TCRdb called the 5' RACE reads again in MiXCR, with one record for every CDR3 protein. Here the sample spans about 80,000 distinct CDR3 sequences, 4.5% to 7.5% being singletons. Germline CDR1 is MNHNS and CDR2 is SASEGT. The V end was cut by 4 bases, the J end by 0 bases, with 12 bases between. CDR3 length: 15 amino acids. As for time point: longitudinal time-point 2. As regards this clonotype: Antigen: not known.

Sequencing was performed on PBMCs. The chain recombines TRBV6-1 with TRBJ1-2, with D possibly being TRBD1 (5 bases). The receptor's source is a woman aged 55-69 years with multiple sclerosis. The CDR3 sequence: CASSAGGTANYGYTF. The CDR3 region has the DNA TGTGCCAGCAGTGCGGGCGGGACGGCTAACTATGGCTACACCTTC.